The rows below give T cell receptor beta chains drawn from one sample of a study of shared clonotypes between healthy human individuals. Profiling relied on immunoSEQ multiplex PCR, and the TCRdb table lists in-frame clones only, not all of them. The sample holds 1,400,000 or so clones, approximately 98.5% seen once. Sequencing was carried out using naive CD4+ T cells sorted from blood. The receptors derive from a young man in good health. Each CDR3 is given with its conserved first and last residue. A D gene is named only where the DNA matches it firmly. Clone size appears in some rows only: once, few, many, or a class for an expanded clone.

V: TRBV5-1; size: NA; J: TRBJ2-2; D: NA; DNA: TGCGCCAGCAGCTTGGTTGGGCCCCACAACACCGGGGAGCTGTTTTTT; CDR3: CASSLVGPHNTGELFF
V: TRBV9; size: NA; J: TRBJ1-2; D: TRBD1; DNA: TGTGCCAGCAGCGTAGGAGGACAGGGGAAGAACTATGGCTACACCTTC; CDR3: CASSVGGQGKNYGYTF
V: TRBV9; size: NA; J: TRBJ2-1; D: NA; DNA: TGTGCCAGCAGCGTAGGTGGAGGGAGCTACAATGAGCAGTTCTTC; CDR3: CASSVGGGSYNEQFF
V: TRBV5-4; size: NA; J: TRBJ2-1; D: TRBD1; DNA: TGTGCCAGCAGCGAAGGACAGGGGGCGTACAATGAGCAGTTCTTC; CDR3: CASSEGQGAYNEQFF
V: TRBV19; size: NA; J: TRBJ2-5; D: NA; DNA: TGTGCCAGTAGTATAAGTCTGGTTCTAAGACAAGAGACCCAGTACTTC; CDR3: CASSISLVLRQETQYF
V: TRBV5-4; size: NA; J: TRBJ1-1; D: NA; DNA: TGTGCCAGCAGCGTCGCGAGAACTGAAGCTTTCTTT; CDR3: CASSVARTEAFF
V: TRBV11-2; size: NA; J: TRBJ2-4; D: NA; DNA: TGTGCCAGCAGCTTTCTAGGATCCAAAAACATTCAGTACTTC; CDR3: CASSFLGSKNIQYF
V: TRBV7-8; size: NA; J: TRBJ2-5; D: NA; DNA: TGTGCCAGCAGCTCCCCCCGGGGCCCCCATCAGACCCAGTACTTC; CDR3: CASSSPRGPHQTQYF
V: TRBV21-1; size: NA; J: TRBJ2-7; D: NA; DNA: TGTGCCAGCAGCAAACCCACGGGGGGACACCCCTCCGAGCAGTACTTC; CDR3: CASSKPTGGHPSEQYF
V: TRBV4-1; size: NA; J: TRBJ1-1; D: NA; DNA: TGCGCCAGCAGCCAAGAGGGCGAAGCTTTCTTT; CDR3: CASSQEGEAFF
V: TRBV7-9; size: NA; J: TRBJ2-1; D: NA; DNA: TGTGCCAGCAGCTTGACCTCCGGGGTTAATGAGCAGTTCTTC; CDR3: CASSLTSGVNEQFF
V: TRBV5-1; size: once; J: TRBJ2-5; D: NA; DNA: TGCGCCAGCAGCTTGGGGAGGGACTCCCGTGGGGAGCAAGAGACCCAGTACTTC; CDR3: CASSLGRDSRGEQETQYF
V: TRBV7-3; size: NA; J: TRBJ2-3; D: NA; DNA: TGTGCCAGCAGAAGCGCCTCCACAGATACGCAGTATTTT; CDR3: CASRSASTDTQYF
V: TRBV28; size: NA; J: TRBJ1-1; D: NA; DNA: TGTGCCAGCAGTTTTCGGGGGGCCGTCCCTTTCTTT; CDR3: CASSFRGAVPFF
V: TRBV7-2; size: NA; J: TRBJ2-1; D: TRBD1; DNA: TGTGCCAGCGCTCTCGACAGGGGAGCCGGTGAGCAGTTCTTC; CDR3: CASALDRGAGEQFF